Sequencing of this T cell receptor (beta chain) was carried out in a study of T cell responses to AZD1222 COVID-19 vaccine. Study findings and constraints: Just six people given AZD1222 tested seropositive at baseline. Close to half of all spike-specific TCRs reportedly target regions of the variants that are unmutated.

Second doses that came at about 4 or about 12 weeks were put together. The germline gives CDR1 SGHDN, CDR2 FVKESK. This CDR3 is built from 14 residues. V lost 6 bases and J lost 3; bases outside the gene matches: 6. Points on this clone: Its specificity is unknown.

The data were produced by immunoSEQ multiplex PCR, yet TCRdb's version contains in-frame clones alone and is incomplete. The data contain approximately 150,000 clones, approximately 89% of them singletons. The sequences come from peripheral blood, collected 28 days after the second AZD1222 dose. The TCR originated in an adult who received the AZD1222 COVID-19 vaccine. V usage is TRBV14 and J usage is TRBJ1-2; the match to TRBD1 covers 8 bases. The DNA of the CDR3 is TGTGCCAGCAGTCAGGGGGCGTTGGACTATGGCTACACCTTC. It specifies CASSQGALDYGYTF.